This entry concerns a single T cell receptor beta chain. The antigen remains unidentified. The data belong to a study of vaccination and CD4 T cells after COVID-19. Study overall: Convalescent cases consisted of six males and four females, of whom two were Hispanic. Post-vaccination samples were procured at a median of roughly 76 days following dose two (range 14 to 241).

The Oncomine TCR Beta short-read assay was applied to DNA of cultured CD4+ T cells. The template was genomic DNA from cultured CD4+ T cells. TCRdb independently ran MiXCR on the PCR reads; one entry per CDR3 protein. The data contain fewer than 25,000 distinct CDR3 sequences, 49% of them seen just once; the ten biggest clones take up roughly 6.1%. Treatment described: roughly nine-day PBMC culture with coronavirus spike peptide pools or control peptides (ViraFEST assay). The receptor's source is a human donor who had recovered from COVID-19. The sequencing input was CD4+ T cells from blood, cultured in vitro.

DNA for the CDR3: TGCAGTGCTAGTCTGGGTTACTACTACGAGCAGTACTTC. This codes for CSASLGYYYEQYF. The V call is TRBV20-1, the J call TRBJ2-7; D uncertain. Trimming pared 3 bases from V and 3 bases from J, leaving 12 bases between. There are 13 residues in the CDR3. Germline V gene sequence: CDR1 DFQATT, CDR2 SNEGSKA (reference sequence).